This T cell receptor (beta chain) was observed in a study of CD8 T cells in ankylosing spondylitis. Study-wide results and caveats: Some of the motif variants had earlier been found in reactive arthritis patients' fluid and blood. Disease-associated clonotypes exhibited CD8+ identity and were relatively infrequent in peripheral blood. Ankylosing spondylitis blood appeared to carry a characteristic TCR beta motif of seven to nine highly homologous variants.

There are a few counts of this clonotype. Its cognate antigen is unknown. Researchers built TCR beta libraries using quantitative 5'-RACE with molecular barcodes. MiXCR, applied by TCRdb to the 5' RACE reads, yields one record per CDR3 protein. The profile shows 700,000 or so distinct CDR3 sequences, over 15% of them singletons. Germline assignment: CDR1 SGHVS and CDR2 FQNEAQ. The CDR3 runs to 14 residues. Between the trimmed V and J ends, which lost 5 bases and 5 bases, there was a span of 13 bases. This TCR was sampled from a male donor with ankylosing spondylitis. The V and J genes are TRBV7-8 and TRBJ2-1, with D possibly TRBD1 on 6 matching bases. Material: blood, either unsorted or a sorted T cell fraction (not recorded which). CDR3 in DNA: TGTGCCAGCAGCCCCGGGACACGTAACAATGAGCAGTTCTTC. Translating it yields CASSPGTRNNEQFF.